A single sample is the source of the 30 T cell receptor beta chains below, sequenced in a study of T cell clonality in common variable immunodeficiency. The repertoire was sequenced with immunoSEQ multiplex PCR; TCRdb's copy has only in-frame clones and lacks some. The table lists some 28,000 clones, with no singletons. The sequenced material came from peripheral blood mononuclear cells. The receptors derive from a person aged 18 to 75 in good health.

This clone was observed at least ten times. The read is 3 residues too short to cover the CDR3 end, so that end is filled in from the germline J gene. The V call is TRBV20-1, the J call TRBJ2-7, with 7 bases matching TRBD1. V trimming: 1 base; J trimming: 5 bases; junction bases outside the gene matches: 11. CDR3 size: 15 residues. Germline V CDR1 and CDR2: DFQATT, SNEGSKA (reference sequence). The sequenced part of the CDR3 DNA is TGCAGTGCTAGAGGGAGGAGGACAGGCGGCCACGAG. Residues: CSARGRRTGGHE. The CDR3, in full, reads CSARGRRTGGHEQYF.

The table lists this clone with a few counts. The CDR3 end lies 3 residues beyond the end of the read and is filled in from the germline J gene. This chain uses TRBV7-2 with TRBJ1-2, with TRBD1 identical over 7 bases. Looked up from germline, CDR1 is SGHTA and CDR2 is FQGNSA. The V and J ends lost 6 bases and 5 bases, in that order; junction bases with no gene match: 6. CDR3 size: 13 residues. This CDR3 is CASSRGTAYGYTF. The covered CDR3 bases are TGTGCCAGCAGTCGTGGGACAGCTTATGGC.

This clone was observed at least ten times. The sequenced fragment ends 3 residues before the CDR3 boundary, so the rest is inferred from the germline J gene. The chain links TRBV20-1 to TRBJ1-2; tentative D call: TRBD1 (5 bases). V gave up 6 bases and J gave up 6 bases, with 23 bases separating them. CDR3 length: 15 amino acids. Germline V CDR1 and CDR2: DFQATT, SNEGSKA (reference sequence). CDR3 sequence reads: CSASGPSPVQDGYTF. The CDR3 DNA, read in part, is TGCAGTGCCTCAGGGCCGTCTCCCGTTCAGGATGGC.

This clone showed up just a few times. Read sequence stops 3 residues before the CDR3 end, and the germline J gene provides the missing end. V gene TRBV6-2 or TRBV6-3 combines with J gene TRBJ1-1, with D possibly TRBD1 on 6 matching bases. V gave up 7 bases and J gave up 4 bases, with 16 bases separating them. This CDR3 has 14 residues. Germline V lookup: CDR1 MNHEY, CDR2 SVGEGT. The DNA read from the CDR3 is TGTGCCAGCATTCCGACAGGTGCGGGCACTGAA. This sequence encodes CASIPTGAGTE. The complete CDR3 reads CASIPTGAGTEAFF.

This clone was seen at least ten times. The sequenced part of the CDR3 DNA is TGTGCAAGTCGCCCGACAGACATAGCCAAAAACATT. Translation: CASRPTDIAKNI. The whole CDR3 region reads CASRPTDIAKNIQYF. The V call is TRBV11-3, the J call TRBJ2-4, with D perhaps matching TRBD1 (5 bases). The sequenced fragment ends 3 residues before the CDR3 boundary, so the rest is inferred from the germline J gene. The germline CDR1 and CDR2 sequences are SGHNT and YENEEA. CDR3 length: 15 amino acids.

This clone was detected ten times or more. The read halts 3 residues ahead of the CDR3 end, with the missing end drawn from the germline J gene. The rearrangement links TRBV7-9 to TRBJ1-2, with D maybe TRBD1 (5 bases). The germline V gene encodes CDR1 SEHNR and CDR2 FQNEAQ (reference sequence). This CDR3 has 11 residues. Trimming removed 5 bases from V and 7 bases from J, with 8 bases in between. CDR3 residues: CASSPGVGYTF. CDR3 DNA, as far as it was read: TGTGCCAGCAGCCCGGGGGTTGGC.

This clone was observed at least ten times. The missing CDR3 end, 3 residues past where the read stops, is filled in from the germline J gene. Other DNA sequences in this specimen translate into the identical CDR3. The V and J genes are TRBV5-1 and TRBJ2-7; unclear D gene. Deletions cut 4 bases from V and 3 bases from J, with 8 bases between. Germline CDR1 is SGHRS and CDR2 is YFSETQ. The CDR3 loop spans 12 amino acids. The CDR3 sequence is CASSPGGYEQYF. The sequenced CDR3 bases are TGCGCCAGCAGCCCCGGTGGCTACGAG.

This clone was observed at least ten times. CDR3 amino acids: CASSLSAGSYGYTF. The sequenced part of the CDR3 DNA is TGTGCCAGCAGCTTGTCCGCAGGGAGTTATGGC. The J gene is TRBJ1-2, the V gene TRBV5-4, with a weak D call TRBD1 (5 bases). With the read ending 3 residues before the CDR3 end, the germline J gene is used to fill in that end. The CDR3 contains 14 residues. CDR1 and CDR2 (germline): SGHNT, YYREEE (reference sequence). V was trimmed by 1 base and J by 5 bases, leaving 12 bases between them.

Turning to this clone: The read finishes 3 residues shy of the CDR3 end, and the germline J gene is used to complete it. This chain connects TRBV5-1 to TRBJ2-7, with D possibly TRBD1 on 5 matching bases. Trimming took 1 base from V and 2 from J, leaving 10 bases between them. Germline assignment: CDR1 SGHRS and CDR2 YFSETQ. CDR3 length equals 14 residues. This CDR3 reads CASSLLGATYEQYF. Incomplete CDR3 DNA: TGCGCCAGCAGCTTGCTTGGGGCTACCTACGAG.

Many counts were recorded for this clone. The CDR3 end lies 3 residues beyond the end of the read and is filled in from the germline J gene. V and J are TRBV20-1 and TRBJ2-7; D unclear. V shed 5 bases and J shed 3 bases, with 23 bases lying between them. Germline CDR1 is DFQATT and CDR2 is SNEGSKA (reference sequence). The CDR3 has 16 amino acids. This CDR3 reads CSAPNPLSYPSYEQYF. The CDR3 bases that were read are TGCAGTGCTCCGAACCCCCTAAGCTACCCGAGCTACGAG.

This clone has only a few counts. The read finishes 3 residues shy of the CDR3 end, and the germline J gene is used to complete it. The chain recombines TRBV18 with TRBJ1-1, with D uncertain. Germline V gives CDR1 KGHSH, CDR2 LQKENI. This CDR3 spans 13 amino acids. V gave up 6 bases and J gave up 5 bases, with 13 bases separating them. CDR3 bases read: TGTGCCAGCTCTGAGATCGTCGGGACTGAA. Its translation: CASSEIVGTE. The CDR3 reads in full as CASSEIVGTEAFF.

This clone has ten or more counts. The sequenced fragment ends 3 residues before the CDR3 boundary, so the rest is inferred from the germline J gene. The chain combines TRBV2 with TRBJ1-1; D is uncertain. The length of the CDR3 is 10 residues. Germline CDR1 SNHLY, CDR2 FYNNEI. CDR3 DNA (partial): TGTGCCAGCAGCCTCACAGAA. It specifies CASSLTE. The whole CDR3 sequence reads CASSLTEAFF.

This clone showed up many times. The CDR3 end falls 3 residues outside the read, so it is completed with the germline J gene. J is TRBJ1-6 and V is TRBV7-2; D gene unclear. Trimming removed 1 base at V and 8 bases at J, with 6 bases between. This CDR3 region has 13 residues. CDR1 and CDR2 from the germline V gene are SGHTA and FQGNSA. The chain's CDR3 is CASSLVVDSPLHF. The DNA read from the CDR3 is TGTGCCAGCAGCTTAGTCGTCGATTCACCC.

This clone has a count of ten or more. The chain's CDR3 is CASSYQPRGEKLFF. CDR3 bases read: TGTGCCAGCAGCTATCAGCCCCGGGGTGAAAAA. The genes are TRBV11-2 and TRBJ1-4; D is unresolved. Read data end 3 residues before the CDR3 end; the end is taken from the germline J gene. This CDR3 comprises 14 residues. The V gene's germline CDR1 is SGHAT and CDR2 FQNNGV. Trimming took 4 bases from V and 7 from J, leaving 13 bases between them.

This clone showed up many times. From the germline J gene comes the end of the CDR3, since the read stops 3 residues before it. The chain employs TRBV5-4 and TRBJ2-1; 9 bases match TRBD2. Germline V gene data show CDR1 as SGHNT and CDR2 as YYREEE (reference sequence). This CDR3 is built from 14 residues. The V and J ends lost 5 bases and 6 bases, in that order; junction bases with no gene match: 6. CDR3 DNA, as far as it was read: TGTGCCAGCAGGGTGCGGGGGGGCTTCAATGAG. The encoded protein is CASRVRGGFNE. In full, the CDR3 reads CASRVRGGFNEQFF.

This clone was found many times. From the germline J gene comes the end of the CDR3, since the read stops 3 residues before it. The rearrangement uses TRBV5-1 and TRBJ2-1; 7 bases match TRBD1. V lost 0 bases, J lost 0 bases, and 9 bases stayed unmatched. In germline, CDR1 is SGHRS, CDR2 YFSETQ. CDR3 length equals 18 residues. This CDR3 reads CASSLGKQGRSSYNEQFF. The sequenced CDR3 bases are TGCGCCAGCAGCTTGGGCAAACAGGGGAGATCCTCCTACAATGAG.

This clone was recorded at least ten times. The CDR3 end falls 3 residues outside the read, so it is completed with the germline J gene. The V and J genes are TRBV5-8 and TRBJ2-5; D call uncertain. Germline loops: CDR1 SGHTS, CDR2 YDEGEE. This CDR3 is built from 15 residues. The V end lost 4 bases, the J end lost 1 base, and 14 bases lay between the germline ends. The CDR3 DNA, read in part, is TGTGCCAGCAGCCTCAGGTTGACCCTCCAAGAGACC. This codes for CASSLRLTLQET. The full CDR3 reads CASSLRLTLQETQYF.

Ten or more counts support this clone. Read data end 3 residues before the CDR3 end; the end is taken from the germline J gene. The chain is built from TRBV29-1 and TRBJ2-2, with 9 bases aligning to TRBD1. V shed 5 bases, J shed 2 bases, and the junction held 9 bases outside the gene matches. Germline V gene lookup returns CDR1 SQVTM and CDR2 ANQGSEA. The length of the CDR3 is 16 residues. CDR3 amino acids: CSVTGGQGRNTGELFF. The sequenced CDR3 bases are TGCAGCGTTACTGGGGGACAGGGAAGAAACACCGGGGAG.

The table lists this clone with many counts. The read halts 3 residues ahead of the CDR3 end, with the missing end drawn from the germline J gene. This sequence joins TRBV10-3 and TRBJ2-5; a weak D match, TRBD2 (5 bases). Looked up from germline, CDR1 is ENHRY and CDR2 is SYGVKD. Deletions cut 10 bases from V and 2 bases from J, with 8 bases between. The CDR3 is 11 residues long. The covered CDR3 bases are TGTGCCACTGGACTTCAAGAGACC. Translating it yields CATGLQET. The CDR3 in its entirety is CATGLQETQYF.

This clone came up many times. The read finishes 3 residues shy of the CDR3 end, and the germline J gene is used to complete it. V and J are TRBV20-1 and TRBJ2-3, with D possibly matching TRBD2 (6 bases). Germline V gene data show CDR1 as DFQATT and CDR2 as SNEGSKA (reference sequence). V gave up 3 bases and J gave up 3 bases, with 13 bases separating them. The CDR3 is 14 amino acids. The CDR3 spells CSARVRLETDTQYF. The sequenced part of the CDR3 DNA is TGCAGTGCTAGGGTCCGACTAGAAACAGATACG.

This clone was found many times. The CDR3 is cut off 3 residues early in the read; its end comes from the germline J gene. The chain couples TRBV18 to TRBJ1-2, with 7 bases matching TRBD1. The CDR3 extends over 14 amino acids. V was pared by 4 bases and J by 1 base, with 3 bases of the junction left unmatched. CDR1 is KGHSH, CDR2 LQKENI, per germline. The sequenced part of the CDR3 DNA is TGTGCCAGCTCACGAGGGACAGTTAACTATGGC. Translating gives CASSRGTVNYG. The full CDR3 protein reads CASSRGTVNYGYTF.

This clone was counted at least ten times. The read comes to an end 3 residues before the CDR3 does, leaving the germline J gene to fill in the end. The genes are TRBV19 and TRBJ1-1; D might be TRBD1 (5 bases). Germline V CDR1 and CDR2: LNHDA, SQIVND (reference sequence). V was trimmed by 3 bases and J by 3 bases, leaving 11 bases between them. This CDR3 is 14 amino acids long. CDR3 in amino acids: CASSIDGADTEAFF. The CDR3 DNA, read in part, is TGTGCCAGTAGTATCGATGGGGCGGACACTGAA.

This clone was counted a few times. Coverage ceases 3 residues before the CDR3 finishes, and the germline J gene fills in the end. J is TRBJ2-7 and V is TRBV5-1; weak D call: TRBD1 (5 bases). The V gene lost 7 bases and the J gene lost 5 bases, with 16 bases spanning the gap. The CDR3 is 13 residues long. Germline V gives CDR1 SGHRS, CDR2 YFSETQ. This chain's CDR3 is CASARQGNDEQYF. The covered CDR3 bases are TGCGCCAGCGCCCGCCAGGGCAACGACGAG.

This clone has at least ten counts. Read sequence stops 3 residues before the CDR3 end, and the germline J gene provides the missing end. The V gene is TRBV6-2 or TRBV6-3, the J gene TRBJ2-3; D uncertain. Germline-derived CDR1 and CDR2 are MNHEY and SVGEGT. The CDR3 contains 17 residues. Trimming cost V 0 bases and J 2 bases, with 15 bases left between them. The covered CDR3 bases are TGTGCCAGCAGTTACTCTCTACTTAAACCTTTCACAGATACG. Translating gives CASSYSLLKPFTDT. The CDR3 reads in full as CASSYSLLKPFTDTQYF.

This clone was counted between two and nine times. Sequence at one end of the junction differs from germline and may be a read error. The CDR3 sequence is CARSLEAGSETQYF. Partial CDR3 DNA: TGTGCCCGCAGCTTGGAGGCAGGTTCAGAGACC. The chain couples TRBV7-9 to TRBJ2-5; a weak D match, TRBD2 (5 bases). The read is 3 residues too short to cover the CDR3 end, so that end is filled in from the germline J gene. The CDR3 consists of 14 residues. Germline CDR1 is SEHNR and CDR2 is FQNEAQ (reference sequence). Looking up the rest from reference TRBV7-9 and TRBJ2-5 gives the full variable domain: DTGVSQNPRHKITKRGQNVTFRCDPISEHNRLYWYRQTLGQGPEFLTYFQNEAQLEKSRLLSDRFSAERPKGSFSTLEIQRTEQGDSAMYLCARSLEAGSETQYFGPGTRLLVL.

This clone was counted at least ten times. The CDR3 end falls 3 residues outside the read, so it is completed with the germline J gene. The V and J genes are TRBV7-9 and TRBJ2-5; 11 nucleotides align to TRBD2. V lost 5 bases, J lost 5 bases, and 4 bases stayed unmatched. There are 14 residues in the CDR3. Germline V lookup: CDR1 SEHNR, CDR2 FQNEAQ (reference sequence). The part of the CDR3 DNA that was read is TGTGCCAGCAGCACTAGCGGGGGCGGTGAGACC. Its protein is CASSTSGGGET. The CDR3, in full, reads CASSTSGGGETQYF. Full variable domain (rest looked up from reference TRBV7-9 and TRBJ2-5): DTGVSQNPRHKITKRGQNVTFRCDPISEHNRLYWYRQTLGQGPEFLTYFQNEAQLEKSRLLSDRFSAERPKGSFSTLEIQRTEQGDSAMYLCASSTSGGGETQYFGPGTRLLVL.

Ten or more counts support this clone. The read is 3 residues too short to cover the CDR3 end, so that end is filled in from the germline J gene. V gene TRBV20-1 combines with J gene TRBJ1-1, with a possible D match to TRBD1 (5 bases). The CDR3 covers 14 residues. The V gene lost 1 base and the J gene lost 0 bases, with 9 bases spanning the gap. The germline V gene has CDR1 DFQATT and CDR2 SNEGSKA (reference sequence). Partial CDR3 DNA: TGCAGTGCTAGAGTTGGGGCCATGAACACTGAA. Protein product: CSARVGAMNTE. The CDR3 as a whole reads CSARVGAMNTEAFF.

This clone was found many times. The CDR3 goes on 3 residues after the read ends, and that part is filled in from the germline J gene. V is TRBV20-1 and J is TRBJ1-1; D remains ambiguous. CDR1 is DFQATT, CDR2 SNEGSKA, per germline (reference sequence). CDR3 length equals 17 residues. The V end was cut by 6 bases, the J end by 0 bases, with 23 bases between. This CDR3 is CSAPQWRALLMNTEAFF. The DNA read from the CDR3 is TGCAGTGCCCCTCAATGGAGGGCACTTCTAATGAACACTGAA.

Worth noting for this clone: Sequencing ends 3 residues short of the CDR3 end; the germline J gene provides the rest. The rearrangement links TRBV30 to TRBJ2-3; possibly TRBD2 for D (6 bases). The CDR3 is 15 residues long. Germline V CDR1 and CDR2: GTSNPN, SVGIG (reference sequence). The covered CDR3 bases are TGTGCCTGGAACCGAGGGCGGGGCGTGGAAGAGACG. It codes for CAWNRGRGVEET. The full CDR3 sequence reads CAWNRGRGVEETQYF.

This clone has a count of ten or more. The CDR3 DNA, read in part, is TGCGCCAGCAGCTTGAGTCAGGGCGGC. This encodes CASSLSQGG. The complete CDR3 sequence is CASSLSQGGYTF. The genes are TRBV5-1 and TRBJ1-2; TRBD1 might be the D (5 bases). The read comes to an end 3 residues before the CDR3 does, leaving the germline J gene to fill in the end. Germline loops: CDR1 SGHRS, CDR2 YFSETQ. CDR3 length: 12 amino acids.